This T cell receptor beta chain comes out of a study of vaccination effects on CD4 cells after COVID-19. Overall study: Post-vaccine draws lagged the second dose by a median of 72 days.

Before any sequencing was done, the ViraFEST assay used viral peptide pools to expand antigen-specific CD4+ T cells. Having been cultured for 10 days, the cells underwent CD4+ T cell isolation. Participants got two doses of BNT162b2 or mRNA-1273 vaccine. Vaccinated participants had no history of SARS-CoV-2 infection and tested negative for nucleocapsid antibodies. This clone was seen only a few times. Its antigen is currently unknown. Profiled with immunoSEQ multiplex PCR; TCRdb holds only in-frame clones, not every one. In the table there are about 66,000 clones, less than 80% of which are singletons. CDR1 is MGHRA, CDR2 YSYEKL, per germline. Trimming took 5 bases from V and 5 from J; bases not matched to a gene: 6. The CDR3 is made up of 14 amino acids. Study-level points and caveats: The study found that only 1 of 255 vaccine-induced clones from healthy vaccinees cross-reacted with common cold coronaviruses.

This sequence joins TRBV4-1 and TRBJ2-1; TRBD1 aligns across 7 bases. This material consisted of CD4+ T cells from PBMCs cultured with HCoV-OC43 spike peptides, taken after COVID-19 vaccination. Subset reported: HCoV-OC43 spike overlapping peptide pool stimulation. The receptor comes from a human donor who received a COVID-19 vaccine. CDR3 protein: CASSFFDRDNEQFF. In nucleotides, the CDR3 is TGCGCCAGCAGCTTTTTTGACAGGGACAATGAGCAGTTCTTC.